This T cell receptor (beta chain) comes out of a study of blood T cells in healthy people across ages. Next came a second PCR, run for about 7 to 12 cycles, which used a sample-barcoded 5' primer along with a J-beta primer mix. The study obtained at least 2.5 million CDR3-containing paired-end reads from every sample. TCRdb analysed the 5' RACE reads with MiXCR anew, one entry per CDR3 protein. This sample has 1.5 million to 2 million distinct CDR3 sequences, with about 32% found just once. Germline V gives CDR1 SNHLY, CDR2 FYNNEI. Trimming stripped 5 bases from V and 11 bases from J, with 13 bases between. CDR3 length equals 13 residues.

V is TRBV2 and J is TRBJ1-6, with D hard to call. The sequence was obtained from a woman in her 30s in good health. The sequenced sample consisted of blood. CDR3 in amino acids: CASSTWAGAPLHF. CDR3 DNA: TGTGCCAGCAGTACGTGGGCCGGGGCACCCCTCCACTTT. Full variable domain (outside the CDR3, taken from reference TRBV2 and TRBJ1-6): EPEVTQTPSHQVTQMGQEVILRCVPISNHLYFYWYRQILGQKVEFLVSFYNNEISEKSEIFDDQFSVERPDGSNFTLKIRSTKLEDSAMYFCASSTWAGAPLHFGNGTRLTVT.